Each of the 22 T cell receptor beta chains below was sequenced from the same sample in a study of shared clonotypes between healthy human individuals. Sequencing used immunoSEQ multiplex PCR; TCRdb keeps in-frame clones, though not all of them. The profile shows 2,100,000 or so clones, approximately 95% of them singletons. Source material: naive CD4+ T cells sorted from blood. The subset: CD45RA+ positively selected. These receptors were collected from a man between 18 and 35 years old in good health.

The chain employs TRBV29-1 and TRBJ1-1; 7 nucleotides align to TRBD1. This CDR3 contains 15 residues. Germline CDR1 is SQVTM and CDR2 is ANQGSEA. Trimming cost V 3 bases and J 2 bases; bases outside gene matches: 9. The CDR3 region is CSVEVSGQSNTEAFF. The CDR3 DNA is TGCAGCGTTGAGGTGTCGGGACAGAGTAACACTGAAGCTTTCTTT.

The chain employs TRBV6-6 and TRBJ2-7, with 11 bases fitting TRBD1. There are 13 residues in the CDR3. V lost 7 bases to trimming and J lost 3 bases; unmatched junction nucleotides: 2. Germline-derived CDR1 and CDR2 are MNHNY and SVGAGI (reference sequence). CDR3 nucleotides: TGTGCCAGCAAGGGGACAGGGGGCTACGAGCAGTACTTC. This sequence encodes CASKGTGGYEQYF.

Points on this clone: This sample also contains other DNA sequences that code for the same CDR3. The chain combines TRBV6-6 with TRBJ2-7; D unresolved. This CDR3 is built from 11 residues. Germline V CDR1 and CDR2: MNHNY, SVGAGI (reference sequence). Trimming left V 5 bases short and J 4 bases short, with 6 bases between. Here the CDR3 DNA reads TGTGCCAGCAGTAGAGGTTACGAGCAGTACTTC. Translating gives CASSRGYEQYF.

V is TRBV5-4 and J is TRBJ1-6; TRBD1 is a possible D gene (5 bases). The CDR3 runs to 15 residues. Trimming removed 6 bases from V and 3 bases from J, with 13 bases in between. Germline loops: CDR1 SGHNT, CDR2 YYREEE (reference sequence). The CDR3 is CASTPGGVYNSPLHF. CDR3 in DNA: TGTGCCAGCACCCCCGGGGGGGTCTATAATTCACCCCTCCACTTT. Based on the CDR3 plus reference TRBV5-4 and TRBJ1-6, the full variable domain is ETGVTQSPTHLIKTRGQQVTLRCSSQSGHNTVSWYQQALGQGPQFIFQYYREEENGRGNFPPRFSGLQFPNYSSELNVNALELDDSALYLCASTPGGVYNSPLHFGNGTRLTVT.

The gene calls are TRBV5-1 and TRBJ1-5; D is unresolved. Germline-derived CDR1 and CDR2 are SGHRS and YFSETQ. V lost 4 bases to trimming and J lost 1 base, with 6 bases between them. This CDR3 is built from 13 residues. The DNA for the CDR3 is TGCGCCAGCAGCGCAGGCAGCAATCAGCCCCAGCATTTT. This gives the protein CASSAGSNQPQHF.

The gene calls are TRBV9 and TRBJ1-5; D is perhaps TRBD1 (5 bases). CDR1 is SGDLS and CDR2 is YYNGEE in the germline V gene. CDR3 length: 18 residues. The germline V and J ends were trimmed by 5 bases and 2 bases, with 23 bases remaining between them. The CDR3 DNA reads TGTGCCAGCAGAAAAAAGACTTCGGGACGACGGGGCAATCAGCCCCAGCATTTT. Its translation: CASRKKTSGRRGNQPQHF.

This clone was found once. The chain uses TRBV10-3 and TRBJ2-7, with D tentatively TRBD1 or TRBD2 (5 bases each). This CDR3 has 14 residues. Germline-derived CDR1 and CDR2 are ENHRY and SYGVKD. Trimming left V 3 bases short and J 2 bases short, with 11 bases between. The CDR3 here is CAISDGGFTYEQYF. CDR3 in DNA: TGTGCCATCAGTGATGGGGGTTTCACCTACGAGCAGTACTTC.

The rearrangement joins TRBV6-5 to TRBJ1-3; 7 nucleotides line up with TRBD1. The CDR3 is 15 residues long. With 7 bases clipped from V and 0 bases from J, the junction kept 6 bases outside the gene matches. From germline, CDR1 is MNHEY and CDR2 SVGAGI. DNA for the CDR3: TGTGCCAGCACCTCAGGACAGGCCTCTGGAAACACCATATATTTT. Protein product: CASTSGQASGNTIYF.

The rearrangement joins TRBV4-3 to TRBJ2-1, with 12 bases matching TRBD2. V lost 4 bases to trimming and J lost 5 bases; unmatched junction nucleotides: 18. The CDR3 is 20 residues long. Germline V lookup: CDR1 LGHNA, CDR2 YSLEER. CDR3 region: CASSPHGGTSGRTRDNEQFF. The CDR3, as DNA: TGCGCCAGCAGCCCCCATGGAGGAACTAGCGGGAGGACGAGGGACAATGAGCAGTTCTTC.

The chain employs TRBV9 and TRBJ2-2; 11 positions agree with TRBD2. CDR1 SGDLS and CDR2 YYNGEE come from the germline V gene. The CDR3 contains 16 residues. Trimming took 2 bases from V and 3 from J; bases not matched to a gene: 3. Written as DNA, the CDR3 is TGTGCCAGCAGCGTTAGCGGGGGGGCCGACACCGGGGAGCTGTTTTTT. Translating gives CASSVSGGADTGELFF.

Only one count was recorded for this clone. The V gene is TRBV4-2, the J gene TRBJ2-7; D remains ambiguous. This CDR3 has 13 residues. V was cut by 0 bases and J by 3 bases, with 6 bases left in between. CDR1 and CDR2 (germline): LGHNA, YNFKEQ. CDR3 loop: CASSQDGVYEQYF. The CDR3 DNA reads TGTGCCAGCAGCCAAGATGGCGTCTACGAGCAGTACTTC.

DNA for the CDR3: TGTGCCTGGAGAAGGAATAGCGGGGGAAGTGAGCAGTTCTTC. Translating gives CAWRRNSGGSEQFF. V gene TRBV30 combines with J gene TRBJ2-1, with TRBD2 matching 9 bases. J lost 9 bases, V lost 3 bases, and 9 bases had no gene match. Germline V gives CDR1 GTSNPN, CDR2 SVGIG (reference sequence). This CDR3 spans 14 amino acids.

The chain combines TRBV6-1 with TRBJ1-1, with a tentative D call TRBD1 (6 bases). Trimming cost V 6 bases and J 4 bases, with 18 bases left between them. The CDR3 has 15 amino acids. The V gene's germline CDR1 is MNHNS and CDR2 SASEGT. CDR3 protein: CASSDQRTVGTEAFF. The CDR3 nucleotides are TGTGCCAGCAGCGACCAAAGGACAGTTGGCACTGAAGCTTTCTTT.

Comment on this clone: This sample includes further DNA sequences coding for the same CDR3. The chain links TRBV2 to TRBJ2-2; D is unclear. The CDR3 is made up of 11 amino acids. V was cut by 6 bases and J by 7 bases, with 6 bases left in between. In germline, CDR1 is SNHLY, CDR2 FYNNEI. CDR3 sequence (DNA): TGTGCCAGCAGGGGCAACGGGGAGCTGTTTTTT. As protein: CASRGNGELFF.

This clone has just one count. This chain links TRBV5-5 with TRBJ2-7; D is undetermined. The germline V gene encodes CDR1 SGHKS and CDR2 YYEKEE (reference sequence). CDR3 length equals 13 residues. Deletions cut 0 bases from V and 3 bases from J, with 7 bases between. DNA of the CDR3: TGTGCCAGCAGCTTGGTAGCCAGCTACGAGCAGTACTTC. It codes for CASSLVASYEQYF.

The chain joins TRBV7-2 to TRBJ2-7; the match to TRBD2 covers 9 bases. The length of the CDR3 is 13 residues. In germline, CDR1 is SGHTA, CDR2 FQGNSA. With V trimmed by 4 bases and J by 4 bases, 2 bases remained unmatched. The DNA of the CDR3 is TGTGCCAGCAGCTCGGGACTAGCTTACGAGCAGTACTTC. Protein: CASSSGLAYEQYF.

The DNA for the CDR3 is TGTGCCAGTAGTTTCGCCTCCGGGACGGGTAAATCACCCCTCCACTTT. This encodes CASSFASGTGKSPLHF. V gene TRBV19 combines with J gene TRBJ1-6, with D maybe TRBD1 (5 bases). V was clipped by 5 bases and J by 10 bases, with 21 bases between them. Germline V CDR1 and CDR2: LNHDA, SQIVND (reference sequence). This CDR3 has 16 amino acids.

The rearrangement joins TRBV5-1 to TRBJ1-6; TRBD1 might be the D (5 bases). Trimming removed 4 bases at V and 7 bases at J, with 18 bases between. The CDR3 is 16 amino acids. Looked up from germline, CDR1 is SGHRS and CDR2 is YFSETQ. In DNA form, the CDR3 reads TGCGCCAGCAGCCTAGATCCCGGGACGGAGAATTCACCCCTCCACTTT. Encoded protein: CASSLDPGTENSPLHF.

Comment on this clone: This same CDR3 is encoded by further DNA sequences in the sample. V is TRBV5-1 and J is TRBJ2-7; 10 nucleotides match TRBD1. V gave up 3 bases and J gave up 5 bases; unmatched junction bases: 2. CDR3 length: 13 amino acids. Germline V gene data show CDR1 as SGHRS and CDR2 as YFSETQ. This CDR3 is CASSSTGGNEQYF. As DNA, the CDR3 is TGCGCCAGCAGCTCGACAGGGGGCAACGAGCAGTACTTC.

The V gene is TRBV7-2, the J gene TRBJ1-1; 7 nucleotides align to TRBD1. With V trimmed by 5 bases and J by 8 bases, 11 bases remained unmatched. Germline V lookup: CDR1 SGHTA, CDR2 FQGNSA. The CDR3 covers 14 residues. The CDR3 bases are TGTGCCAGCAGCGCGCTGGCGGTGACAGGGGAAGCTTTCTTT. Residues: CASSALAVTGEAFF.

V is TRBV27 and J is TRBJ2-3; unclear D gene. This CDR3 spans 13 amino acids. Germline V gene data show CDR1 as MNHEY and CDR2 as SMNVEV (reference sequence). V was clipped by 2 bases and J by 4 bases, with 7 bases between them. In DNA, the CDR3 is TGTGCCAGCAGTTTAGGGAATCCAGATACGCAGTATTTT. Amino acids: CASSLGNPDTQYF.

The chain links TRBV12-5 to TRBJ1-1, with 9 bases lining up with TRBD1. The J segment lost 11 bases and the V segment lost 5 bases, leaving 9 bases of the junction unmatched. CDR1 is LGHNT and CDR2 is FRNRAP in the germline V gene. The CDR3 covers 13 residues. In DNA, the CDR3 is TGTGCTAGTGGTCTACGGGACAGGGAGGGGGCTTTCTTT. This codes for CASGLRDREGAFF. Full variable domain (rest looked up from reference TRBV12-5 and TRBJ1-1): DARVTQTPRHKVTEMGQEVTMRCQPILGHNTVFWYRQTMMQGLELLAYFRNRAPLDDSGMPKDRFSAEMPDATLATLKIQPSEPRDSAVYFCASGLRDREGAFFGQGTRLTVV.